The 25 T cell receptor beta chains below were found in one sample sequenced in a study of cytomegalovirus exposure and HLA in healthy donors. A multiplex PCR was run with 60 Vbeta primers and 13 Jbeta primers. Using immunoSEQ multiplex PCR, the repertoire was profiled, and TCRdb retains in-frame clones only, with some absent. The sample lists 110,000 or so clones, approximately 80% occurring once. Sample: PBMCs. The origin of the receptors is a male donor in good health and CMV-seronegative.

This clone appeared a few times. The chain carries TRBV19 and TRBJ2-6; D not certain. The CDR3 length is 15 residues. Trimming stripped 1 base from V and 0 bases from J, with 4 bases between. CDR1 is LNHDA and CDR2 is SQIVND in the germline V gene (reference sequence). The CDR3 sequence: CASSIVHSGANVLTF. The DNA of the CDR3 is TGTGCCAGTAGTATAGTCCACTCTGGGGCCAACGTCCTGACTTTC.

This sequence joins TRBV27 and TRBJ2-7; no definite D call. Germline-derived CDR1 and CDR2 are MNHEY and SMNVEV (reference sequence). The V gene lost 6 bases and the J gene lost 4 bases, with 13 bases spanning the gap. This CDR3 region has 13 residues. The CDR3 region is CASSPHIRYEQYF. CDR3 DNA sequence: TGTGCCAGCAGCCCACATATTCGATACGAGCAGTACTTC.

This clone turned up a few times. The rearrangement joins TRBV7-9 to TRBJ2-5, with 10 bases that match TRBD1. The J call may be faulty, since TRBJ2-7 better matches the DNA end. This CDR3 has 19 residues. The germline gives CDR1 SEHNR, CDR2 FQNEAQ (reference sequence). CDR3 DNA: TGTGCCAGCAGTCGCGCCGGGACAGGGGTAGTTAGGCGGCTCGACGAGCAGTACTTC. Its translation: CASSRAGTGVVRRLDEQYF.

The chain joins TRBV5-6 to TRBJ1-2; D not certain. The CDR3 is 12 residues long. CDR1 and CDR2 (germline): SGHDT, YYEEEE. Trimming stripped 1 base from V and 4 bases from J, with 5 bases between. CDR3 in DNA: TGTGCCAGCAGCTTGTACGGCTATGGCTACACCTTC. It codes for CASSLYGYGYTF.

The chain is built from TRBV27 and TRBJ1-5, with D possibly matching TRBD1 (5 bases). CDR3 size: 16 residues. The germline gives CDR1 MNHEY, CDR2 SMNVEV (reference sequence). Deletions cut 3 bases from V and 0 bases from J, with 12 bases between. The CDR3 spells CASSFSGGFSNQPQHF. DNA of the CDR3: TGTGCCAGCAGTTTTAGTGGGGGGTTTAGCAATCAGCCCCAGCATTTT.

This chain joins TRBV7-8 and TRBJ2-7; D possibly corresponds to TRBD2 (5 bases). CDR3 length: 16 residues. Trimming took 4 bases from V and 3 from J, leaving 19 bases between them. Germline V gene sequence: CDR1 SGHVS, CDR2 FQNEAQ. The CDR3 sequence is CASSSPVRETFYEQYF. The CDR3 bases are TGTGCCAGCAGCTCTCCTGTGAGGGAGACCTTCTACGAGCAGTACTTC.

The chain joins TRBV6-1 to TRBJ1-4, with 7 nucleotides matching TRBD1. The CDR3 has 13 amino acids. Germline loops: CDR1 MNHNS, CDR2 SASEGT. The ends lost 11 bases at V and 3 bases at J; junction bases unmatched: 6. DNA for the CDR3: TGTGCCGCCCATGGACAGGCTAATGAAAAACTGTTTTTT. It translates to CAAHGQANEKLFF.

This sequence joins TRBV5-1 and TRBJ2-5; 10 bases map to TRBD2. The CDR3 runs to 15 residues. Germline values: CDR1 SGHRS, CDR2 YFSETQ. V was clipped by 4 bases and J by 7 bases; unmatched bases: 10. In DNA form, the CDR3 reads TGCGCCAGCAGCGAAACTAGCGGGAAGCGTGGGACCCAGTACTTC. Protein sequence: CASSETSGKRGTQYF.

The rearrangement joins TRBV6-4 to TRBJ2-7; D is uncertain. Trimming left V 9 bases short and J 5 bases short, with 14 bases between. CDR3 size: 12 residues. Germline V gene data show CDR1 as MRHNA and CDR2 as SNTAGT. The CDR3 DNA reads TGTGCCAGTCCCCCGGGTAACCACGAGCAGTACTTC. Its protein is CASPPGNHEQYF.

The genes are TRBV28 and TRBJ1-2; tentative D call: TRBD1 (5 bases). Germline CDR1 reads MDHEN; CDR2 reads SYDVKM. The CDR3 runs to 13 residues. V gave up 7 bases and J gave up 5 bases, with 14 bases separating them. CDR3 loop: CASKAGGVYGYTF. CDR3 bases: TGTGCCAGCAAGGCCGGGGGGGTGTATGGCTACACCTTC.

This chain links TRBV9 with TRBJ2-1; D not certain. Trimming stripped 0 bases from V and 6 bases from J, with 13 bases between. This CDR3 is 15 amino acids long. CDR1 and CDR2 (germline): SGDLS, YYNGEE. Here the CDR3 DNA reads TGTGCCAGCAGCGTAGGAAGCATAACCGGCAATGAGCAGTTCTTC. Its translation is CASSVGSITGNEQFF.

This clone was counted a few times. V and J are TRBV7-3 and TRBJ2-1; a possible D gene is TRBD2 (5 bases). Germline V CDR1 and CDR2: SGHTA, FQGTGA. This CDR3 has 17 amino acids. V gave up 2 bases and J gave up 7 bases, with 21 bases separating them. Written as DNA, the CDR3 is TGTGCCAGCAGCTTACTATCCCTAGCTGGCTTTGAGAATGAGCAGTTCTTC. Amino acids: CASSLLSLAGFENEQFF.

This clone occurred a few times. This CDR3 is CASSYRGGELFF. CDR3 DNA sequence: TGTGCCAGCAGTTACAGAGGAGGGGAGCTGTTTTTT. This chain uses TRBV6-5 with TRBJ2-2, with D hard to call. Deletions cut 2 bases from V and 8 bases from J, with 6 bases between. The CDR3 is 12 residues long. Per the germline V gene, CDR1 is MNHEY and CDR2 is SVGAGI.

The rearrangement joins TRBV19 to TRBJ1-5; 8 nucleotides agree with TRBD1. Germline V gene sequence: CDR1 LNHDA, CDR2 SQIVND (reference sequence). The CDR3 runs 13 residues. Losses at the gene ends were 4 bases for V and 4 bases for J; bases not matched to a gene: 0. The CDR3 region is CASSRDRNQPQHF. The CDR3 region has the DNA TGTGCCAGTAGTAGGGACAGGAATCAGCCCCAGCATTTT.

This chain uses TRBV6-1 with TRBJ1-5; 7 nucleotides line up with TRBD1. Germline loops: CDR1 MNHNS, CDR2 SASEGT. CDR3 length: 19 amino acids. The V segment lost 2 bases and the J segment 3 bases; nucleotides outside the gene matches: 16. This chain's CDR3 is CASSELQAVTGWVNQPQHF. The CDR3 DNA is TGTGCCAGCAGTGAACTCCAGGCCGTGACAGGGTGGGTCAATCAGCCCCAGCATTTT.

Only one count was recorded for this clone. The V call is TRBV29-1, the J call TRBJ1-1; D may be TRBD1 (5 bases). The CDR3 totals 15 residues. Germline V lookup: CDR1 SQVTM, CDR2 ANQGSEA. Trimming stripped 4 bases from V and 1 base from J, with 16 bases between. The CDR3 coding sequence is TGCAGCGTTGTCTGGGGCGCCGTGCGGAACACTGAAGCTTTCTTT. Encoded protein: CSVVWGAVRNTEAFF.

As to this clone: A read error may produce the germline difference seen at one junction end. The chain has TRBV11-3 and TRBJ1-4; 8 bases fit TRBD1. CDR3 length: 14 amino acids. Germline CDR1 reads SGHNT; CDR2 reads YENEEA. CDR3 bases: TGTGCCAGCAGCATCCGGGACAGGAATGGAAAACTGTTTTTT. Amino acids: CASSIRDRNGKLFF.

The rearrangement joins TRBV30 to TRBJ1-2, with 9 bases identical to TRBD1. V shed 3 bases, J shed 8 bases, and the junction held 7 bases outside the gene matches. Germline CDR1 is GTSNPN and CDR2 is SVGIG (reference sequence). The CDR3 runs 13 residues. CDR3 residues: CAWSAQGAGGYTF. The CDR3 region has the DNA TGTGCCTGGAGCGCACAGGGGGCGGGCGGCTACACCTTC.

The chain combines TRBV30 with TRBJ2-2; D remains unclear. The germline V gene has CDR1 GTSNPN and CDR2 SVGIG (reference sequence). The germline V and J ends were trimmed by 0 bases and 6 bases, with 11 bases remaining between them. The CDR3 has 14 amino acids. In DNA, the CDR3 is TGTGCCTGGAGTGTACTTAATGAAGCCGGGGAGCTGTTTTTT. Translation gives CAWSVLNEAGELFF.

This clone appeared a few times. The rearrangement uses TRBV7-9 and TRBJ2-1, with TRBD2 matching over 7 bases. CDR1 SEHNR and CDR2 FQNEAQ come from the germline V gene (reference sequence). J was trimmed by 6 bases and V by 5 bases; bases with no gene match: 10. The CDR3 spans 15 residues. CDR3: CASSPQAGKVNEQFF. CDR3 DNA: TGTGCCAGCAGCCCCCAAGCGGGAAAAGTCAATGAGCAGTTCTTC.

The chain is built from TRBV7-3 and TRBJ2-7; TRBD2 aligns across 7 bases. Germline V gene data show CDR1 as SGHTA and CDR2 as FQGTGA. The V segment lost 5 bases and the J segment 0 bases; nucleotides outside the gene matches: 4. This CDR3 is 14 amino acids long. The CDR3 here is CASSPGLDSYEQYF. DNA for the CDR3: TGTGCCAGCAGCCCAGGACTAGACTCCTACGAGCAGTACTTC.

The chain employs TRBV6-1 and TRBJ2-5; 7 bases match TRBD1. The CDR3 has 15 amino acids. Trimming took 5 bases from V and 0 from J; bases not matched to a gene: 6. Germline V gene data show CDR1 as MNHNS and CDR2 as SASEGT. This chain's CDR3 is CASSPRDSNQETQYF. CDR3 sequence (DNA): TGTGCCAGCAGTCCCCGGGACAGCAACCAAGAGACCCAGTACTTC.

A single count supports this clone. The CDR3 reads CASSSGLAGLRQDEQYF. The CDR3 DNA follows: TGTGCCAGCAGCTCGGGACTAGCGGGTCTTAGGCAAGACGAGCAGTACTTC. The J gene is TRBJ2-7, the V gene TRBV13; 12 bases line up with TRBD2. With V trimmed by 4 bases and J by 5 bases, 12 bases remained unmatched. From germline, CDR1 is PRHDT and CDR2 FYEKMQ (reference sequence). This CDR3 region has 17 residues.

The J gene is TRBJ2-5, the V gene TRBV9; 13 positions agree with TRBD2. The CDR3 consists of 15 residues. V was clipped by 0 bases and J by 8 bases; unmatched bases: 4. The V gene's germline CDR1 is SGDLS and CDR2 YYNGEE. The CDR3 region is CASSVDGTSGNTQYF. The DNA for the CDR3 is TGTGCCAGCAGCGTAGATGGGACTAGCGGGAATACCCAGTACTTC.

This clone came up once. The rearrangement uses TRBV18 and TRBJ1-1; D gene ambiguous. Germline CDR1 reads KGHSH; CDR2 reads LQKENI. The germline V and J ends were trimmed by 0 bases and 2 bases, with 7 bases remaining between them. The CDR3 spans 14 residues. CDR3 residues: CASSPPGGNTEAFF. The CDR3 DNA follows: TGTGCCAGCTCACCACCGGGAGGTAACACTGAAGCTTTCTTT.